Sequencing of this TCR beta chain was carried out in a study of cytomegalovirus exposure and HLA in healthy donors. Whole-study results and caveats: A later examination showed that TCR association rates differed by HLA locus, with DRB1 most and HLA-C fewest. Among TCR beta chains, those listed as cytomegalovirus-associated numbered some 160. Among the sequence variants, a highly shared cluster was likely an artifact of sequencing.

Germline loops: CDR1 SGHDT, CDR2 YYEEEE. Trimming at V came to 3 bases and at J to 1 base, leaving 5 bases not matched to a gene. This CDR3 has 15 amino acids. With regard to this clone: Its antigen is unidentified.

PCR was performed using 60 Vbeta and 13 Jbeta primers. Sequencing was performed with immunoSEQ multiplex PCR; in TCRdb, only in-frame clones are kept and a portion is missing. The profile shows a few hundred thousand clones, about 86% of them singletons. The receptor was isolated from a woman aged 60-75 years in good health and CMV-seropositive. The chain is built from TRBV5-6 and TRBJ1-2, with TRBD1 matching over 8 bases. The sequencing input was PBMCs. CDR3 sequence: CASSSTGDRNYGYTF. The CDR3 DNA follows: TGTGCCAGCAGCTCGACAGGGGACCGTAACTATGGCTACACCTTC.